One and the same sample provided the 7 T cell receptor beta chains below, sequenced in a study of blood T cells in healthy people across ages. A second 7 to 11 cycle PCR used barcoded and J-beta primers. TCRdb re-called the 5' RACE reads with MiXCR, one entry per CDR3 protein. The sample records roughly 1,300,000 distinct CDR3 sequences, almost 60% being singletons. The sequenced material came from blood. The receptors were sampled from a man aged 18 to 35 in good health.

The chain is built from TRBV6-6 and TRBJ2-5; D might be TRBD2 (6 bases). Germline V lookup: CDR1 MNHNY, CDR2 SVGAGI (reference sequence). There are 17 residues in the CDR3. The V and J ends lost 0 bases and 4 bases respectively, with 18 bases between them. The CDR3 sequence: CASSYSMELGGGETQYF. In nucleotides, the CDR3 is TGTGCCAGCAGTTACTCGATGGAACTGGGAGGCGGAGAGACCCAGTACTTC.

As for this clonotype: Its ends do not fully match the called genes, so a read error is possible. The V call is TRBV4-1, the J call TRBJ2-7; either TRBD1 or TRBD2 may fit D (5 bases each). CDR1 MGHRA and CDR2 YSYEKL come from the germline V gene. This CDR3 region has 16 residues. Here the CDR3 reads CAGSQGPGPSFHEQYF. CDR3 bases: TGCGCCGGCAGCCAAGGACCGGGACCCTCTTTTCACGAGCAGTACTTC.

The V and J genes are TRBV29-1 and TRBJ2-7, with TRBD1 identical over 7 bases. The J call may be faulty, since TRBJ2-5 better matches the DNA end. In germline, CDR1 is SQVTM, CDR2 ANQGSEA. The CDR3 covers 12 residues. CDR3 DNA sequence: TGCAGCGTTGAGAGGGGGCCAGGGACCCAGTACTTC. Translating it yields CSVERGPGTQYF.

The gene calls are TRBV3-1 and TRBJ2-7; no clear D gene. Germline CDR1 LGHDT, CDR2 YNNKEL (reference sequence). V was pared by 4 bases and J by 5 bases, with 12 bases between. The length of the CDR3 is 13 residues. In nucleotides, the CDR3 is TGTGCCAGCAGCCCCGAGGATCGGGACGAGCAGTACTTC. The encoded protein is CASSPEDRDEQYF.

The chain links TRBV5-1 to TRBJ2-5; D is uncertain. Deletions cut 0 bases from V and 1 base from J, with 7 bases between. Germline CDR1 reads SGHRS; CDR2 reads YFSETQ. This CDR3 is 14 amino acids long. The CDR3 bases are TGCGCCAGCAGCTTGGGGGCCAGCCAAGAGACCCAGTACTTC. Amino acids: CASSLGASQETQYF.

Here the CDR3 reads CASRPRQGPSSYNEQFF. As DNA, the CDR3 is TGCGCCAGCAGGCCCAGACAGGGGCCGAGCTCCTACAATGAGCAGTTCTTC. The genes are TRBV5-1 and TRBJ2-1; 8 bases are shared with TRBD1. The CDR3 is 17 amino acids. The germline CDR1 and CDR2 sequences are SGHRS and YFSETQ. J gave up 0 bases and V 5 bases, and 10 bases lay outside the gene matches.

The sample holds a few counts of this clonotype. The chain recombines TRBV4-3 with TRBJ2-7; D may be TRBD1 (6 bases). The CDR3 covers 17 residues. The V gene lost 4 bases and the J gene lost 1 base, with 20 bases spanning the gap. The germline V gene encodes CDR1 LGHNA and CDR2 YSLEER. This chain's CDR3 is CASSPDSKKHLSYEQYF. Here the CDR3 DNA reads TGCGCCAGCAGCCCGGACAGCAAAAAGCATCTTTCCTACGAGCAGTACTTC.